The following is a T cell receptor beta chain sequence with its context. Going by frequency, this clone is medium-sized (0.01 to 0.1%); no count is logged. Its antigen is still unknown. The read finishes 3 residues shy of the CDR3 end, and the germline J gene is used to complete it. This sample is drawn from a study of TET2 disruption in CD19-targeted CAR T cells (dated by TCRdb to the late 2010s). For the wider study: No additional inclusion criteria were applied, and the number of samples was determined by the original clinical trial design and by sample availability.

Read against the paper, the sample's treatment or condition label means: autologous CTL019 cells: CD19 CAR with 4-1BB and CD3 zeta domains. TCR zeta and 4-1BB costimulatory signaling domains were built into the CD19 CAR. T cells for CTL019 manufacturing were collected from peripheral blood by means of leukapheresis. The DNeasy Blood and Tissue Kit was used to extract genomic DNA from pre-infusion T cells, peripheral blood, or sorted post-infusion T cells. TCR beta chain deep sequencing was performed with the immunoSEQ assay. The paper's processing steps were these. Clonotype frequencies were computed using only productive TCR beta rearrangements. TCRdb took this table from immuneACCESS and kept in-frame rearrangements with V and J called. Such tables lack part of the clones; where checked against another copy, unresolved V genes explain under half of the gap, and the rest is unexplained. Clone size and V and J calls were adopted from that table, with D and trimming inferred from the DNA. This sample's listing comprises some 1,800 clones. The ten largest clones add up to about a sixth of the sample.

V trim: 4 bases; J trim: 5 bases; unmatched bases: 4. Including cysteine and phenylalanine, the CDR3 has 13 amino acids. Shown are 30 bases from within the CDR3, in frame from base 1. The CDR1 and CDR2 encoded by the germline V gene (reference sequence) are SGHNT and YYREEE. General findings and caveats noted by the study authors: Conclusions about the CAR T cells of the patient were based on extensive analysis of a single subject.

This TCR was recovered from a man between 65 and 85 years old with chronic lymphocytic leukemia. The specimen comprised CD8+ T cells sorted from cultured blood T cells, sampled for CD19 CAR T cell therapy. Rearrangement joined TRBV5-4 to TRBJ2-7; 9 nucleotides in the junction match TRBD1. CDR3 DNA, as far as it was read: TGTGCCAGCAGCCCGACAGGGGGTAACGAG. It is translated as CASSPTGGNE. The entire CDR3 is CASSPTGGNEQYF.